This entry is about one TCR beta chain. This sample was taken from a study of shared clonotypes between healthy human individuals. TCRdb's copy holds only in-frame clones and misses some; the assay was immunoSEQ multiplex PCR. The table lists 2.3 million or so clones, approximately 93% of them singletons. Germline V gene data show CDR1 as MGHRA and CDR2 as YSYEKL. The CDR3 length is 17 residues. V was clipped by 1 base and J by 4 bases; unmatched bases: 8. Every donor was a Caucasian adult from Nashville, Tennessee. The J gene is TRBJ2-3, the V gene TRBV4-1; TRBD2 matches 10 bases. The TCR was taken from a man younger than 30 in good health. Some clones in this sample may be carry-over from other donors' samples. The sample comprised naive CD4+ T cells from PBMCs. Documented subset: CD45RA+ positively selected. The CDR3 protein is CASSQVAGAGGSDTQYF. The CDR3 DNA follows: TGCGCCAGCAGCCAAGTAGCGGGAGCGGGAGGGTCAGATACGCAGTATTTT.